This T cell receptor (beta chain) was identified in a study of T-cell memory formation after mild COVID-19. Study results and caveats: The SARS-CoV-2 specificity of second-wave clones reaching peak at day 37 remained unverified. Contracting clones from day 15 to 85 had balanced CD4/CD8; later expanders favoured CD4+.

Germline assignment: CDR1 LNHNV and CDR2 YYDKDF (reference sequence). The CDR3 spans 17 residues. The V end lost 2 bases, the J end lost 0 bases, and 16 bases lay between the germline ends. Details on this clonotype: Its antigen is as yet unknown.

TCRdb re-called the 5' RACE reads through MiXCR, storing one row per CDR3 protein. The data show 120,000 to 150,000 distinct CDR3 sequences, with about 5.5% seen just once and approximately 2% held by the top ten. The rearrangement links TRBV15 to TRBJ1-2, with D perhaps TRBD1 (6 bases). Sequencing used PBMCs or a T cell subset sorted from them (not recorded which). The clonotype comes from an adult woman who had mild COVID-19 (a few samples of this study predate the infection). Cell type and time point are not known. The CDR3: CATSRSGASLSNYGYTF. The CDR3 nucleotides are TGTGCCACCAGCAGATCAGGGGCATCATTATCTAACTATGGCTACACCTTC.